The 32 T cell receptor beta chains below were found in one sample sequenced in a study of cytomegalovirus exposure and HLA in healthy donors. 13 Jbeta primers and 60 Vbeta primers were used for the PCR. Libraries were prepared by immunoSEQ multiplex PCR; TCRdb keeps only in-frame clonotypes and omits some of them. The table includes some 110,000 clones, over 75% detected once. The specimen sequenced was PBMCs. These TCRs come from a woman aged 40 to 49 in good health and CMV-seropositive.

This chain connects TRBV20-1 to TRBJ2-1; D remains ambiguous. Germline CDR1 is DFQATT and CDR2 is SNEGSKA (reference sequence). The V end lost 1 base, the J end lost 7 bases, and 5 bases lay between the germline ends. The CDR3 runs to 11 residues. CDR3 DNA sequence: TGCAGTGCTAGAGCTAGTAATGAGCAGTTCTTC. Protein sequence: CSARASNEQFF.

The rearrangement links TRBV5-4 to TRBJ2-4, with TRBD1 as a possible D gene (7 bases). Trimming shortened V by 4 bases and J by 5 bases, and 16 bases separated the two germline ends. The CDR3 loop spans 15 amino acids. Germline V gives CDR1 SGHNT, CDR2 YYREEE (reference sequence). CDR3 nucleotide sequence: TGTGCCAGCAGCCTGGGGGGCAGGGGGGAAAACATTCAGTACTTC. Protein: CASSLGGRGENIQYF.

The chain's CDR3 is CSVSFGPYEQYF. The CDR3 DNA reads as TGCAGCGTTTCCTTCGGTCCCTACGAGCAGTACTTC. The chain employs TRBV29-1 and TRBJ2-7; D gene unclear. This CDR3 contains 12 residues. In germline, CDR1 is SQVTM, CDR2 ANQGSEA. The V gene lost 5 bases and the J gene lost 2 bases, with 10 bases spanning the gap.

This clone has more than one count but fewer than ten. The chain couples TRBV7-2 to TRBJ2-7, with unresolved D. This CDR3 spans 14 amino acids. V gave up 5 bases and J gave up 0 bases, with 11 bases separating them. Germline V gene data show CDR1 as SGHTA and CDR2 as FQGNSA. The CDR3 spells CASSPFKSSYEQYF. Here the CDR3 DNA reads TGTGCCAGCAGCCCCTTTAAATCCTCCTACGAGCAGTACTTC.

The rearrangement joins TRBV18 to TRBJ2-1, with TRBD1 matching 9 bases. This CDR3 has 17 amino acids. Germline CDR1 KGHSH, CDR2 LQKENI. Trimming cost V 2 bases and J 2 bases; bases outside gene matches: 7. The CDR3 loop reads CASSPSTGTGTYNEQFF. CDR3 in DNA: TGTGCCAGCTCACCATCCACCGGGACAGGGACCTACAATGAGCAGTTCTTC. The entire variable domain, with the rest obtained from reference TRBV18 and TRBJ2-1, is as follows: NAGVMQNPRHLVRRRGQEARLRCSPMKGHSHVYWYRQLPEEGLKFMVYLQKENIIDESGMPKERFSAEFPKEGPSILRIQQVVRGDSAAYFCASSPSTGTGTYNEQFFGPGTRLTVL.

This clone was counted a few times. The V and J genes are TRBV30 and TRBJ2-2; D is unclear. Germline V gene data show CDR1 as GTSNPN and CDR2 as SVGIG (reference sequence). CDR3 length: 14 amino acids. Trimming pared 0 bases from V and 4 bases from J, leaving 9 bases between. The CDR3 here is CAWSVSEVTGELFF. The CDR3 DNA reads as TGTGCCTGGAGTGTATCAGAGGTCACCGGGGAGCTGTTTTTT.

This sequence joins TRBV5-1 and TRBJ1-6; D remains unclear. V was cut by 0 bases and J by 8 bases, with 9 bases left in between. The length of the CDR3 is 14 residues. The germline V gene encodes CDR1 SGHRS and CDR2 YFSETQ. For the CDR3, the DNA is TGCGCCAGCAGCTTGGTTGGGCGAGATTCACCCCTCCACTTT. Its protein product is CASSLVGRDSPLHF.

The V call is TRBV29-1, the J call TRBJ2-4; possible D gene TRBD1, 5 bases. V gave up 4 bases and J gave up 1 base, with 11 bases separating them. Per the germline V gene, CDR1 is SQVTM and CDR2 is ANQGSEA. CDR3 size: 14 residues. Here the CDR3 reads CSVVNPGAKNIQYF. In nucleotides, the CDR3 is TGCAGCGTTGTCAATCCAGGGGCCAAAAACATTCAGTACTTC.

This sequence joins TRBV2 and TRBJ2-7; TRBD2 matches at 11 bases. In germline, CDR1 is SNHLY, CDR2 FYNNEI. J was trimmed by 6 bases and V by 7 bases; bases with no gene match: 11. The CDR3 totals 15 residues. The CDR3 region has the DNA TGTGCCAGCATGACTAGCGGGAAAGGCGCTCGCGAGCAGTACTTC. Amino acids: CASMTSGKGAREQYF.

This chain links TRBV5-1 with TRBJ2-7; 8 bases are shared with TRBD1. V lost 3 bases to trimming and J lost 1 base; unmatched junction nucleotides: 6. Per the germline V gene, CDR1 is SGHRS and CDR2 is YFSETQ. The CDR3 covers 15 residues. The CDR3 sequence: CASSWTTGVSYEQYF. CDR3 nucleotide sequence: TGCGCCAGCAGCTGGACGACAGGGGTATCCTACGAGCAGTACTTC.

This clone was observed a single time. This sequence joins TRBV28 and TRBJ2-1; possible D gene TRBD1, 6 bases. This CDR3 has 15 residues. The V end lost 4 bases, the J end lost 4 bases, and 14 bases lay between the germline ends. Germline values: CDR1 MDHEN, CDR2 SYDVKM. For the CDR3, the DNA is TGTGCCAGCAGTTCGGACGGGACACCTTACAATGAGCAGTTCTTC. Translated, it gives CASSSDGTPYNEQFF.

This chain uses TRBV27 with TRBJ1-2; possible D gene TRBD1, 6 bases. The CDR3 has 14 amino acids. V lost 10 bases and J 8 bases, leaving 23 bases between the germline ends. Germline CDR1 MNHEY, CDR2 SMNVEV (reference sequence). CDR3 DNA sequence: TGTGCCAACAGCCCGGGGAACACAGGGTCCGGCTACACCTTC. Its translation is CANSPGNTGSGYTF.

The rearrangement joins TRBV4-1 to TRBJ2-3; TRBD2 aligns across 14 bases. The junction had 13 bases not matched to a gene; V was cut back by 5 bases and J by 6 bases. The CDR3 is 18 residues long. Germline assignment: CDR1 MGHRA and CDR2 YSYEKL. CDR3 in amino acids: CASSTGGLAGVGMDTQYF. The CDR3 DNA follows: TGCGCCAGCAGCACGGGGGGACTAGCGGGAGTTGGTATGGATACGCAGTATTTT.

This chain links TRBV28 with TRBJ1-2; D remains unclear. The CDR3 extends over 12 amino acids. Trimming took 8 bases from V and 4 from J, leaving 11 bases between them. From germline, CDR1 is MDHEN and CDR2 SYDVKM. The CDR3 sequence: CASGEGSYGYTF. Here the CDR3 DNA reads TGTGCCAGCGGGGAGGGAAGCTATGGCTACACCTTC.

This chain joins TRBV19 and TRBJ1-1, with D hard to call. This CDR3 comprises 14 residues. The germline V gene encodes CDR1 LNHDA and CDR2 SQIVND (reference sequence). V lost 3 bases, J lost 2 bases, and 10 bases lay in between. CDR3 DNA: TGTGCCAGTAGTATGGGCACATCAAACACTGAAGCTTTCTTT. This translates into CASSMGTSNTEAFF.

The chain couples TRBV7-9 to TRBJ1-2, with 8 bases lining up with TRBD1. CDR3 length: 15 amino acids. Germline V lookup: CDR1 SEHNR, CDR2 FQNEAQ (reference sequence). J was trimmed by 6 bases and V by 0 bases; bases with no gene match: 6. CDR3 bases: TGTGCCAGCAGCTTAGCAACAGGGGGTCAGAATGGCTACACCTTC. Its protein product is CASSLATGGQNGYTF.

This chain links TRBV5-1 with TRBJ2-2, with D perhaps matching TRBD1 (6 bases). V was pared by 4 bases and J by 4 bases, with 17 bases between. This CDR3 spans 16 amino acids. Per the germline V gene, CDR1 is SGHRS and CDR2 is YFSETQ. The CDR3 nucleotides are TGCGCCAGCAGCCCGGATGGGAACAGGGTCACCGGGGAGCTGTTTTTT. Protein sequence: CASSPDGNRVTGELFF. Full variable domain (rest looked up from reference TRBV5-1 and TRBJ2-2): KAGVTQTPRYLIKTRGQQVTLSCSPISGHRSVSWYQQTPGQGLQFLFEYFSETQRNKGNFPGRFSGRQFSNSRSEMNVSTLELGDSALYLCASSPDGNRVTGELFFGEGSRLTVL.

In this sample, this clone turned up a few times. The gene calls are TRBV27 and TRBJ2-1; D is unresolved. This CDR3 contains 13 residues. V dropped 6 bases and J dropped 2 bases, with 8 bases sitting between them. Germline assignment: CDR1 MNHEY and CDR2 SMNVEV (reference sequence). This CDR3 reads CASSGGAYNEQFF. CDR3 nucleotide sequence: TGTGCCAGCAGCGGCGGCGCCTACAATGAGCAGTTCTTC.

The rearrangement joins TRBV28 to TRBJ2-7; the D is unclear. Looked up from germline, CDR1 is MDHEN and CDR2 is SYDVKM. CDR3 length: 12 residues. Between the trimmed V and J ends, which lost 7 bases and 0 bases, there was a span of 7 bases. CDR3 coding DNA: TGTGCCAGCACCGTATCCTCCTACGAGCAGTACTTC. It yields the protein CASTVSSYEQYF.

The rearrangement uses TRBV6-1 and TRBJ1-2; the D is unclear. This CDR3 contains 15 residues. The V gene's germline CDR1 is MNHNS and CDR2 SASEGT. Trimming took off 5 bases at V and 0 bases at J, with 13 bases between the two ends. In nucleotides, the CDR3 is TGTGCCAGCAGTCCAGCGCCTAGGACTAACTATGGCTACACCTTC. It is translated as CASSPAPRTNYGYTF.

The V call is TRBV28, the J call TRBJ1-2, with D perhaps matching TRBD1 (6 bases). Looked up from germline, CDR1 is MDHEN and CDR2 is SYDVKM. The V end was cut by 6 bases, the J end by 3 bases, with 8 bases between. The CDR3 is 12 amino acids. CDR3 region: CASRQGDYGYTF. In DNA, the CDR3 is TGTGCCAGCAGACAGGGCGACTATGGCTACACCTTC.

The chain has TRBV6-1 and TRBJ2-1, with D perhaps TRBD1 (6 bases). This CDR3 comprises 17 residues. Between the trimmed V and J ends, which lost 5 bases and 4 bases, there was a span of 21 bases. CDR1 and CDR2 from the germline V gene are MNHNS and SASEGT. In DNA, the CDR3 is TGTGCCAGCAGTAAAGGACAGTTTGGGTCCGTGTACAATGAGCAGTTCTTC. Protein sequence: CASSKGQFGSVYNEQFF.

The chain links TRBV7-8 to TRBJ2-1; weak D call: TRBD2 (5 bases). The CDR3 is 15 amino acids. V lost 4 bases to trimming and J lost 0 bases, with 10 bases between them. CDR1 is SGHVS, CDR2 FQNEAQ, per germline. The CDR3 DNA reads as TGTGCCAGCAGCTATACTAGGGACTCCTACAATGAGCAGTTCTTC. It is translated as CASSYTRDSYNEQFF.

This clone appeared a few times. V gene TRBV11-2 combines with J gene TRBJ2-7; 7 bases agree with TRBD2. V lost 8 bases and J lost 0; bases outside the gene matches: 1. The length of the CDR3 is 12 residues. Germline loops: CDR1 SGHAT, CDR2 FQNNGV. The CDR3 coding sequence is TGTGCCAGCGGCGGGAGCTCCTACGAGCAGTACTTC. This translates into CASGGSSYEQYF. Combining the CDR3 with reference TRBV11-2 and TRBJ2-7 gives the whole variable domain EAGVAQSPRYKIIEKRQSVAFWCNPISGHATLYWYQQILGQGPKLLIQFQNNGVVDDSQLPKDRFSAERLKGVDSTLKIQPAKLEDSAVYLCASGGSSYEQYFGPGTRLTVT.

J is TRBJ2-5 and V is TRBV2; tentatively, D is TRBD1 (5 bases). Trimming removed 6 bases at V and 0 bases at J, with 8 bases between. CDR3 size: 13 residues. CDR1 and CDR2 from the germline V gene are SNHLY and FYNNEI. This CDR3 reads CASRWGNQETQYF. The CDR3 DNA reads TGTGCCAGCAGGTGGGGCAACCAAGAGACCCAGTACTTC.

The rearrangement uses TRBV2 and TRBJ2-6; 9 nucleotides align to TRBD1. Germline V gene data show CDR1 as SNHLY and CDR2 as FYNNEI. V gave up 7 bases and J gave up 1 base; unmatched junction bases: 14. The CDR3 is 19 residues long. In DNA form, the CDR3 reads TGTGCCAGCAAATCACCGGGACAGGGCCTTCTATCTGGGGCCAACGTCCTGACTTTC. Translated, it gives CASKSPGQGLLSGANVLTF. Looking up the rest from reference TRBV2 and TRBJ2-6 gives the full variable domain: EPEVTQTPSHQVTQMGQEVILRCVPISNHLYFYWYRQILGQKVEFLVSFYNNEISEKSEIFDDQFSVERPDGSNFTLKIRSTKLEDSAMYFCASKSPGQGLLSGANVLTFGAGSRLTVL.

The chain has TRBV10-3 and TRBJ1-2; 8 nucleotides align to TRBD1. The germline CDR1 and CDR2 sequences are ENHRY and SYGVKD. After removal of 11 bases from V and 7 bases from J, the junction contained 9 bases not matched to a gene. The CDR3 has 12 amino acids. The CDR3, as DNA: TGTGCCGTCGGGACAGGCGGATTTGGCTACACCTTC. Protein sequence: CAVGTGGFGYTF.

For the CDR3, the DNA is TGTGCCAGCAGTTTGGGGGGGCAGAACACTGAAGCTTTCTTT. Translated: CASSLGGQNTEAFF. The V and J genes are TRBV28 and TRBJ1-1; the D gene is possibly TRBD1 (6 bases). Germline-derived CDR1 and CDR2 are MDHEN and SYDVKM. V shed 3 bases and J shed 1 base, with 9 bases lying between them. CDR3 length: 14 residues.

The chain combines TRBV6-1 with TRBJ1-2, with TRBD1 matching 8 bases. The junction had 6 bases not matched to a gene; V was cut back by 6 bases and J by 0 bases. This CDR3 has 15 amino acids. Germline V CDR1 and CDR2: MNHNS, SASEGT. The CDR3 DNA reads TGTGCCAGCAGCAGACAGGGGCGACCTAACTATGGCTACACCTTC. Its translation: CASSRQGRPNYGYTF.

The chain uses TRBV6-5 and TRBJ2-5, with D maybe TRBD2 (6 bases). Germline CDR1 is MNHEY and CDR2 is SVGAGI. This CDR3 has 13 residues. Trimming stripped 6 bases from V and 4 bases from J, with 12 bases between. The CDR3: CASSRGTAETQYF. DNA of the CDR3: TGTGCCAGCAGCCGGGGGACGGCAGAGACCCAGTACTTC.

The chain joins TRBV21-1 to TRBJ2-2; the table's TRBD2 call for D was not verified on the DNA. TRBV21-1 is deemed a pseudogene. The CDR3 has 17 residues. This CDR3 is CASSKEPGLALSGELFF. The CDR3 region has the DNA TGTGCCAGCAGCAAAGAACCGGGACTAGCGCTAAGCGGGGAGCTGTTTTTT.

This clone was observed a single time. Written as DNA, the CDR3 is TGTGCCAGCAGCTTATCCCAGCGGGCGTACAATGAGCAGTTCTTC. It is translated as CASSLSQRAYNEQFF. The chain is built from TRBV7-2 and TRBJ2-1, with a tentative D call TRBD2 (6 bases). This CDR3 region has 15 residues. Germline V lookup: CDR1 SGHTA, CDR2 FQGNSA. The V and J ends lost 2 bases and 4 bases respectively, with 12 bases between them.